The present entry profiles one T cell receptor beta chain with its context. The ends were cut back, 5 bases at V and 7 bases at J, with 20 bases in the middle. The germline V gene encodes CDR1 SGHAT and CDR2 FQNNGV. The CDR3 covers 15 residues. As for time point: baseline, week 1 (first vaccination visit). Treatment meaning: pre-vaccination baseline after standard-of-care therapy. New WHO grade 3 or 4 astrocytomas that were IDH1-mutant and ATRX-lost occurred in the donors. These data belong to a study of a mutant IDH1 vaccine in newly diagnosed glioma. For the study at large: An approximately 62% male, approximately 38% female split and a mean age of around 37 years characterized treated patients. Radiotherapy, temozolomide, or both had been given previously, and both were given to most.

Assay used: immunoSEQ multiplex PCR; TCRdb lists only in-frame clones, some missing. The table has about 92,000 clones, 80% seen once. The material sequenced was PBMCs, taken from a glioma patient treated with radiotherapy, temozolomide or both. This clonotype was obtained from a man between 35 and 55 years old with glioma. The chain uses TRBV11-2 and TRBJ1-2; possibly TRBD1 for D (6 bases). The CDR3 sequence: CASSRILSGARGYTF. The CDR3 bases are TGTGCCAGCAGCCGCATACTTTCGGGGGCGCGTGGCTACACCTTC.